This T cell receptor (beta chain) was obtained from a study of cytomegalovirus exposure and HLA in healthy donors. Across the study: Findings of an earlier analysis included about 100 million unique TCR beta sequences from roughly 180 million T cells.

CDR3 length: 13 amino acids. Looked up from germline, CDR1 is SGHTS and CDR2 is YDEGEE. Study-wide results and limits: Altogether, some 170 TCR beta chains were recorded as cytomegalovirus-associated.

Primers included in the PCR were 60 Vbeta and 13 Jbeta primers. The data were produced by immunoSEQ multiplex PCR, yet TCRdb's version contains in-frame clones alone and is incomplete. Here the sample spans 85,000 to 100,000 clones, 79% being singletons. This clone was counted a single time. Antigen: not known. A read error may produce the germline difference seen at one junction end. This clonotype originated in a woman in her forties in good health and CMV-seronegative. Specimen: PBMCs. The rearrangement links TRBV5-8 to TRBJ1-5, with D uncertain. CDR3 protein: CASSPQDDRPQNF. The CDR3 DNA sequence: TGTGCCAGCAGCCCCCAGGATGATCGGCCCCAGAATTTT.